This T cell receptor (beta chain) was found in a study of cytomegalovirus exposure and HLA in healthy donors. Whole-study results and caveats: Differences between HLA loci emerged in a later analysis of TCR association rates, with DRB1 most and HLA-C fewest. Later analysis demonstrated an association between a missense DCLRE1C variant and TCR beta V- and J-gene trimming.

The PCR made use of 60 Vbeta and 13 Jbeta primers. In the original analysis: Later reanalysis found 80 million or so unique TCR beta chains, around 9.9 million of them shared. Repertoires were generated with immunoSEQ multiplex PCR, while TCRdb's copy carries only in-frame clones and drops some. That table gives V, J and clone size, and the DNA gave D and trimming. The table shows about 140,000 clones, with around 77% occurring only once. Details on this clone: What it recognizes is unknown.

J was trimmed by 9 bases and V by 3 bases; bases with no gene match: 4. Germline loops: CDR1 SGHTA, CDR2 FQGNSA. This CDR3 contains 15 residues. The chain joins TRBV7-2 to TRBJ2-1; 14 bases are a match to TRBD2. The sequence was obtained from a man younger than 40 in good health and CMV-seronegative. Material: PBMCs. This chain's CDR3 is CASSFGLAGGGEQFF. The DNA for the CDR3 is TGTGCCAGCAGCTTTGGACTAGCGGGAGGAGGTGAGCAGTTCTTC.